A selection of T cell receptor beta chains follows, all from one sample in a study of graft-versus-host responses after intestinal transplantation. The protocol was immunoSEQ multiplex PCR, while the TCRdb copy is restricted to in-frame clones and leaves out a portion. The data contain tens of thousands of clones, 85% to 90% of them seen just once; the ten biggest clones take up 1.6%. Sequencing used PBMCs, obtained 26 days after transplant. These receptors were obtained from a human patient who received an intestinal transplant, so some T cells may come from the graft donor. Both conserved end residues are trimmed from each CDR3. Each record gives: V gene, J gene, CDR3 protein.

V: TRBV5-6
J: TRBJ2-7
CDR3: ASSVGSYEQY

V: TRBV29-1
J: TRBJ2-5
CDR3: SVESERGREETQY

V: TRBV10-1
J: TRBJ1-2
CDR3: ASSATGTWNGYT

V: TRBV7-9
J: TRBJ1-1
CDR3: ASSFWEEGNTEAF

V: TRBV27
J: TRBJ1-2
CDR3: ASSPGQGWNGYT

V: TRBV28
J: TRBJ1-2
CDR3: ASRLEGGGYGYT

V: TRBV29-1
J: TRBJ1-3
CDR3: SVQISGNTIY

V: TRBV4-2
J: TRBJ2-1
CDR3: ASSQGTREF

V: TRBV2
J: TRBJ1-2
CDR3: AISRTGTNYGYT

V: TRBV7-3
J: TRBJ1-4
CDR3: ASSMTGATNEKLF

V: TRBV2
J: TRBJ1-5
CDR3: ASSGDRGLLNQPQH

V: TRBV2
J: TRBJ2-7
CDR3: ASVSSSYEQY

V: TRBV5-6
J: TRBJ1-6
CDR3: AGRDLAYNSPLH

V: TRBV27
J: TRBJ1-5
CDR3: ASKQGSNQPQH

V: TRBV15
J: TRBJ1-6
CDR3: ATSRDRDTRPLH

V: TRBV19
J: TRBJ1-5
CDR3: ASRTQGQPQH

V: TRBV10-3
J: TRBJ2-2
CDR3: ATVTGENTGELF

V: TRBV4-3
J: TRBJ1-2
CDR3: ASSQDLTNGYT

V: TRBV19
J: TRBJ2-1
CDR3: ASSIRARLYNEQF

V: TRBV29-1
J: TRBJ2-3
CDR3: SVEGASGDTDTQY

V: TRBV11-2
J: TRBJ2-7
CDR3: ASSSRGGFISYEQY

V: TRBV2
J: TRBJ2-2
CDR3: ASTGTSENTGELF

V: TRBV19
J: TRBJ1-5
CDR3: ASSIALNSNQPQH

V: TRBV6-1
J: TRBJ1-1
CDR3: ASSEGTGVVPDTEAF

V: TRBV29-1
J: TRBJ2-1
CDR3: SVETESSYNEQF

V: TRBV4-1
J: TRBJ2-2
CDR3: ASSQGTTNTGELF

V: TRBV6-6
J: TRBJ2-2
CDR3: ASTRVRAGELF

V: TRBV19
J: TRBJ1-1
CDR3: ASKSQVNTEAF

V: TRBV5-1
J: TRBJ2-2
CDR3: ASSSGLAGVENTGELF

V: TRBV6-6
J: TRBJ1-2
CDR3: ASSYTTGGPYGYT

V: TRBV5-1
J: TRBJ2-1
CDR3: ASSLGDGGYSNEQF

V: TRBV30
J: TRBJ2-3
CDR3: AWSVAGGRIDTQY

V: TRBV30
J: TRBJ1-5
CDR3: AWSVNRGDWGQPQH

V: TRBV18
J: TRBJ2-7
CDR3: ASSRFPGLAGKKNEQY

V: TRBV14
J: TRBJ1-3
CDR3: ASSRDSASGNTIY

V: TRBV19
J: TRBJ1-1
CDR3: ASKLGSGTEAF

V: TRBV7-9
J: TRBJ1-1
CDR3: ASSSTGVAF

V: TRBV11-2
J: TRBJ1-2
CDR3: ASSPAGAGSYGYT

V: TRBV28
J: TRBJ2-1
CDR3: ASSSDSYNEQF

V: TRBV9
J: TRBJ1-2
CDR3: ASSPTGGISGYT

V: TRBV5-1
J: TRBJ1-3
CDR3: ASSLDDLDRRNTIY

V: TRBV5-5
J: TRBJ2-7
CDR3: ASSPQGNEQY

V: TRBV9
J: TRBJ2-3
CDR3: ASSVVSGGRDTQY

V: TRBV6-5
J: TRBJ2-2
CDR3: ASSFSSGEYTGELF

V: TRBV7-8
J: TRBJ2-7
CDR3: ASSPTGGQGYEQY

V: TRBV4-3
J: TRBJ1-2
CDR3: ASSQDQGSNYGYT

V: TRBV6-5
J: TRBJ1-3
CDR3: ASSLAGTGGNTIY

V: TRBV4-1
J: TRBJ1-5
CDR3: ASSQIFRFSNQPQH

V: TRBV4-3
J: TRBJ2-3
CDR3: ASSQVGGTDTQY

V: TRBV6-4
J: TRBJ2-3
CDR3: ASSGQGTDTQY

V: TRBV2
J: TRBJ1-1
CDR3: ASSGGLTEAF

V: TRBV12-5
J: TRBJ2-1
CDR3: ASGLEPGTSGGVSSYNEQF

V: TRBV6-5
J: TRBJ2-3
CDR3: ASSPAAGLTDTQY

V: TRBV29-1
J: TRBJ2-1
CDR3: SAKLAGAYNEQF